This passage covers 23 T cell receptor beta chains from one sample sequenced in a study of naive and memory T cell subsets. Regarding the study as a whole: Especially in CD8 cells, naive repertoires contained a few larger clonotypes, possibly CD45RA-re-expressing memory cells.

Their antigens are not known. Both TRBC1 and TRBC2 were covered by a beta constant-region primer of two equimolar oligonucleotides. Ligated cDNA was amplified by four rounds of PCR with nested alpha and beta constant-region primers and SP2. TCRdb re-called the UMI-ligation and nested PCR reads through MiXCR, storing one row per CDR3 protein. This sample has over 110,000 distinct CDR3 sequences; approximately 20% occur once, and the top ten carry roughly 0.63%. The specimen was naive CD8+ T cells from blood. The receptor source for this set is a human donor in good health.

This clonotype came up a few times. The chain is built from TRBV12-3 or TRBV12-4 and TRBJ1-2, with TRBD1 matching over 8 bases. This CDR3 comprises 14 residues. V lost 4 bases to trimming and J lost 3 bases; unmatched junction nucleotides: 4. The CDR3 sequence is CASSSGQGDYGYTF. The CDR3 DNA reads TGTGCCAGCAGTTCAGGACAGGGCGACTATGGCTACACCTTC.

V and J are TRBV6-5 and TRBJ2-1; no definite D call. This CDR3 has 12 residues. CDR1 is MNHEY, CDR2 SVGAGI, per germline. The V end was cut by 5 bases, the J end by 8 bases, with 10 bases between. In DNA form, the CDR3 reads TGTGCCAGCAGTCCAAACGTGGATGAGCAGTTCTTC. This encodes CASSPNVDEQFF.

This clonotype occurred many times. The chain combines TRBV7-9 with TRBJ2-1; 8 nucleotides match TRBD2. Unmatched junction bases numbered 8, after V lost 0 bases and J lost 10 bases. The germline gives CDR1 SEHNR, CDR2 FQNEAQ (reference sequence). This CDR3 has 15 amino acids. CDR3 nucleotides: TGTGCCAGCAGCTTAGCGCAAGGGACTAGGGCGGAGCAGTTCTTC. It encodes CASSLAQGTRAEQFF.

This clonotype occurred a few times. This chain joins TRBV12-3 or TRBV12-4 and TRBJ2-1; the match to TRBD1 covers 7 bases. Trimming took 4 bases from V and 4 from J; bases not matched to a gene: 7. The CDR3 extends over 15 amino acids. CDR3 amino acids: CASSSEGGEYNEQFF. The CDR3, as DNA: TGTGCCAGCAGTTCAGAAGGGGGCGAATACAATGAGCAGTTCTTC.

There are a few counts of this clonotype. The V gene is TRBV5-5, the J gene TRBJ1-1; D remains unclear. Germline loops: CDR1 SGHKS, CDR2 YYEKEE (reference sequence). This CDR3 is built from 13 residues. Trimming removed 0 bases from V and 3 bases from J, with 6 bases in between. The CDR3 DNA reads as TGTGCCAGCAGCTTGGGCGCATACACTGAAGCTTTCTTT. It is translated as CASSLGAYTEAFF.

This clonotype was picked up a small number of times. The chain carries TRBV20-1 and TRBJ1-4; no definite D call. V lost 5 bases and J lost 3, with 10 bases in between. Germline assignment: CDR1 DFQATT and CDR2 SNEGSKA (reference sequence). The CDR3 spans 13 residues. The CDR3 here is CSASDTPNEKLFF. Written as DNA, the CDR3 is TGCAGTGCTTCTGACACGCCTAATGAAAAACTGTTTTTT.

A few counts support this clonotype. The rearrangement links TRBV12-3 or TRBV12-4 to TRBJ1-1; D is uncertain. The CDR3 runs 10 residues. V lost 8 bases and J lost 4, with 5 bases in between. The CDR3 reads CASGSTEAFF. The CDR3 region has the DNA TGTGCCAGCGGCAGCACTGAAGCTTTCTTT.

This chain connects TRBV27 to TRBJ2-1; D not certain. Germline V lookup: CDR1 MNHEY, CDR2 SMNVEV (reference sequence). Trimming cost V 5 bases and J 7 bases, with 15 bases left between them. The CDR3 totals 14 residues. The CDR3 nucleotides read TGTGCCAGCAGTCGCCTCGTGGGCTGGAATGAGCAGTTCTTC. It translates to CASSRLVGWNEQFF.

The chain carries TRBV12-3 or TRBV12-4 and TRBJ1-3, with a weak D call TRBD1 (6 bases). Trimming left V 4 bases short and J 2 bases short, with 12 bases between. The CDR3 covers 15 residues. The CDR3 DNA sequence: TGTGCCAGCAGTTACTCAGGGGCCGCTGGAAACACCATATATTTT. Its translation is CASSYSGAAGNTIYF.

The chain joins TRBV27 to TRBJ2-6, with 7 nucleotides matching TRBD1. Germline loops: CDR1 MNHEY, CDR2 SMNVEV (reference sequence). The CDR3 extends over 15 amino acids. With V trimmed by 5 bases and J by 2 bases, 3 bases remained unmatched. This CDR3 reads CASSPGTAGANVLTF. The DNA for the CDR3 is TGTGCCAGCAGTCCCGGGACAGCTGGGGCCAACGTCCTGACTTTC.

V usage is TRBV10-3 and J usage is TRBJ1-1; TRBD1 agrees at 7 bases. CDR3 size: 18 residues. V lost 2 bases and J lost 4; bases outside the gene matches: 16. Germline V gives CDR1 ENHRY, CDR2 SYGVKD. CDR3 sequence reads: CAISETGAPTRRGTEAFF. The CDR3 region has the DNA TGTGCCATCAGTGAGACAGGGGCCCCTACCCGTCGGGGCACTGAAGCTTTCTTT.

The chain joins TRBV5-1 to TRBJ1-3; TRBD1 matches at 7 bases. CDR1 is SGHRS, CDR2 YFSETQ, per germline. The V and J ends lost 4 bases and 0 bases, in that order; junction bases with no gene match: 4. This CDR3 comprises 15 residues. The CDR3 nucleotides are TGCGCCAGCAGCAGACCAGGGGGCTCTGGAAACACCATATATTTT. This encodes CASSRPGGSGNTIYF. The full variable domain, rest sourced from reference TRBV5-1 and TRBJ1-3, is KAGVTQTPRYLIKTRGQQVTLSCSPISGHRSVSWYQQTPGQGLQFLFEYFSETQRNKGNFPGRFSGRQFSNSRSEMNVSTLELGDSALYLCASSRPGGSGNTIYFGEGSWLTVV.

This clonotype was observed a few times. The chain employs TRBV12-3 or TRBV12-4 and TRBJ2-5, with unresolved D. V lost 7 bases and J lost 2, with 11 bases in between. The CDR3 is 13 residues long. The CDR3 nucleotides read TGTGCCAGCATTGGGCCATCACAAGAGACCCAGTACTTC. Its protein product is CASIGPSQETQYF.

The rearrangement joins TRBV27 to TRBJ1-5; tentatively, D is TRBD1 (6 bases). Germline V gene data show CDR1 as MNHEY and CDR2 as SMNVEV (reference sequence). This CDR3 has 14 residues. Trimming shortened V by 8 bases and J by 2 bases, and 13 bases separated the two germline ends. This CDR3 is CASRPGVGNQPQHF. In DNA form, the CDR3 reads TGTGCCAGCCGGCCAGGGGTCGGCAATCAGCCCCAGCATTTT.

This clonotype was counted a few times. This chain uses TRBV9 with TRBJ1-5, with unresolved D. Trimming removed 0 bases at V and 9 bases at J, with 16 bases between. This CDR3 comprises 15 residues. Germline V CDR1 and CDR2: SGDLS, YYNGEE. Here the CDR3 reads CASSVGDSTSWPQHF. In DNA, the CDR3 is TGTGCCAGCAGCGTAGGAGACTCCACCTCGTGGCCCCAGCATTTT.

The sample holds a few counts of this clonotype. V and J are TRBV28 and TRBJ2-6, with a weak D call TRBD1 (6 bases). Germline V gene lookup returns CDR1 MDHEN and CDR2 SYDVKM. V was cut by 2 bases and J by 2 bases, with 10 bases left in between. The CDR3 covers 16 residues. CDR3 DNA: TGTGCCAGCAGTTTAGGGCCAGGGGCTGGGGCCAACGTCCTGACTTTC. Translating it yields CASSLGPGAGANVLTF.

The V gene is TRBV28, the J gene TRBJ2-1; possible D gene TRBD2, 6 bases. V was shortened by 1 base and J by 9 bases, with 16 bases between the two germline ends. Germline V gene lookup returns CDR1 MDHEN and CDR2 SYDVKM. The CDR3 is 15 residues long. CDR3 sequence: CASSLFLAEFPEQFF. The CDR3 nucleotides are TGTGCCAGCAGTTTATTTTTAGCGGAGTTCCCTGAGCAGTTCTTC. Using reference TRBV28 and TRBJ2-1 for the parts outside the CDR3, the full variable domain is DVKVTQSSRYLVKRTGEKVFLECVQDMDHENMFWYRQDPGLGLRLIYFSYDVKMKEKGDIPEGYSVSREKKERFSLILESASTNQTSMYLCASSLFLAEFPEQFFGPGTRLTVL.

V usage is TRBV12-3 or TRBV12-4 and J usage is TRBJ1-2; 9 nucleotides line up with TRBD1. This CDR3 is 14 amino acids long. V lost 5 bases, J lost 0 bases, and 1 base stayed unmatched. Here the CDR3 DNA reads TGTGCCAGCAGTGGGACAGGGACTAACTATGGCTACACCTTC. Its translation: CASSGTGTNYGYTF.

This chain joins TRBV7-9 and TRBJ2-3, with D possibly TRBD2 on 6 matching bases. The CDR3 is 16 amino acids. The V gene's germline CDR1 is SEHNR and CDR2 FQNEAQ (reference sequence). V lost 3 bases and J lost 1, with 14 bases in between. CDR3: CASSFSGLPRTDTQYF. The CDR3 DNA follows: TGTGCCAGCAGCTTTTCGGGACTTCCTCGCACAGATACGCAGTATTTT.

J is TRBJ2-4 and V is TRBV10-3, with D tentatively TRBD1 or TRBD2 (5 bases each). The CDR3 is 15 amino acids. The V gene lost 0 bases and the J gene lost 4 bases, with 10 bases spanning the gap. Germline-derived CDR1 and CDR2 are ENHRY and SYGVKD. CDR3 region: CAISESGDGKNIQYF. In nucleotides, the CDR3 is TGTGCCATCAGTGAGTCTGGGGACGGGAAAAACATTCAGTACTTC.

This clonotype was counted only a few times. The chain has TRBV29-1 and TRBJ1-1; 8 positions match TRBD1. The CDR3 extends over 18 amino acids. After removal of 3 bases from V and 0 bases from J, the junction contained 15 bases not matched to a gene. CDR1 and CDR2 (germline): SQVTM, ANQGSEA. CDR3 sequence (DNA): TGCAGCGTTGACTCGCCCTTCTCAGGGGGCCCCCTGAACACTGAAGCTTTCTTT. The encoded protein is CSVDSPFSGGPLNTEAFF.

The genes are TRBV6-2 or TRBV6-3 and TRBJ2-1; 9 bases fit TRBD1. The CDR3 spans 15 residues. V lost 5 bases to trimming and J lost 7 bases; unmatched junction nucleotides: 9. Germline V gene sequence: CDR1 MNHEY, CDR2 SVGEGT. The CDR3 sequence: CASSTTGTGLNEQFF. The CDR3, as DNA: TGTGCCAGCAGTACGACCGGGACAGGGTTAAATGAGCAGTTCTTC.

The table lists this clonotype with a few counts. V is TRBV6-2 or TRBV6-3 and J is TRBJ2-5, with D perhaps matching TRBD1 (6 bases). The CDR3 contains 17 residues. The V and J ends lost 0 bases and 3 bases respectively, with 17 bases between them. Per the germline V gene, CDR1 is MNHEY and CDR2 is SVGEGT. CDR3 bases: TGTGCCAGCAGTTACTCCCGACAGGCGAAATGGGAAGAGACCCAGTACTTC. It translates to CASSYSRQAKWEETQYF.